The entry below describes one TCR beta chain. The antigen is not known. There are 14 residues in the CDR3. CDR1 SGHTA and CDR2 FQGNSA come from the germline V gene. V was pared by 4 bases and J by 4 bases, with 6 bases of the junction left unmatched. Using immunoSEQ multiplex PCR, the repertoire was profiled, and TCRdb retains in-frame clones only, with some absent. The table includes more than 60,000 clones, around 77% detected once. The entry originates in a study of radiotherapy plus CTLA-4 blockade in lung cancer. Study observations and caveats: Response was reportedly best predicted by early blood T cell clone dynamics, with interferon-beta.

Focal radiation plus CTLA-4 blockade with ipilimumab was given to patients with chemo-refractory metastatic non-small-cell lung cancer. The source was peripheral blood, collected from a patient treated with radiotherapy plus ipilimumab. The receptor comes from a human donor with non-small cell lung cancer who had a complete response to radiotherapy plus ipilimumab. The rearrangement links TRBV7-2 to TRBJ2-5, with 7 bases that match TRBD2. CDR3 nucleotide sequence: TGTGCCAGCAGCTCAGGCGGGAGTGCAGAGACCCAGTACTTC. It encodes CASSSGGSAETQYF.